These 28 T cell receptor beta chains were all obtained from the same sample, sequenced in a study of T cell responses to AZD1222 COVID-19 vaccine (dated by TCRdb to the early 2020s). In light of the paper, this sample's time point label describes: baseline before first vaccination. In light of the paper, this sample's treatment or condition label describes: meningococcal conjugate vaccine given as trial control. Library generation was performed with the immunoSEQ multiplex PCR assay. The clones in this table, taken by TCRdb from immuneACCESS, are in-frame only. Not every clone is retained; where verified, under half of the shortfall comes from an unresolved V gene, and the cause of the rest is unknown. In this sample the table shows 120,000 or so clones, more than 85% of which occur a single time. The leading ten clones occupy over 8.5% of the sample. Sequencing was performed on peripheral blood, taken on day 0 of MenACWY control vaccination. These TCRs come from an adult in good health.

The J gene is TRBJ2-7, the V gene TRBV5-1, with 10 positions matching TRBD2. V shed 3 bases and J 5 bases; nucleotides not matched to a gene: 5. The CDR3 runs to 14 residues. In germline, CDR1 is SGHRS, CDR2 YFSETQ. The CDR3 loop reads CASSSSGSAHEQYF. The CDR3, as DNA: TGCGCCAGCAGCTCTAGCGGGAGTGCCCACGAGCAGTACTTC. Variable domain in full (rest from reference TRBV5-1 and TRBJ2-7): KAGVTQTPRYLIKTRGQQVTLSCSPISGHRSVSWYQQTPGQGLQFLFEYFSETQRNKGNFPGRFSGRQFSNSRSEMNVSTLELGDSALYLCASSSSGSAHEQYFGPGTRLTVT.

J is TRBJ2-5 and V is TRBV6-5, with TRBD2 matching over 8 bases. Germline CDR1 is MNHEY and CDR2 is SVGAGI. The CDR3 has 14 amino acids. Trimming at V came to 5 bases and at J to 5 bases, leaving 7 bases not matched to a gene. Here the CDR3 DNA reads TGTGCCAGCAGTCCCCGGGGGGGACTCGAGACCCAGTACTTC. Translation: CASSPRGGLETQYF.

CDR3 amino acids: CASSRLQGGAYNEQFF. CDR3 coding DNA: TGTGCCAGCAGCCGGTTACAGGGAGGAGCTTACAATGAGCAGTTCTTC. V is TRBV27 and J is TRBJ2-1; possibly TRBD1 or TRBD2 for D (6 bases each). Germline V gene sequence: CDR1 MNHEY, CDR2 SMNVEV (reference sequence). V shed 6 bases and J shed 4 bases, with 19 bases lying between them. This CDR3 is built from 16 residues.

This chain links TRBV27 with TRBJ2-3; 7 bases align to TRBD2. The length of the CDR3 is 15 residues. Germline-derived CDR1 and CDR2 are MNHEY and SMNVEV (reference sequence). Trimming removed 5 bases from V and 2 bases from J; junction bases left unmatched: 7. Here the CDR3 DNA reads TGTGCCAGCAGTGGGGTAGCGGGTATCACAGATACGCAGTATTTT. It encodes CASSGVAGITDTQYF.

The sample holds a few counts of this clone. Here the CDR3 reads CASSTGTGERGYTF. The DNA for the CDR3 is TGTGCCAGCAGCACTGGGACAGGGGAACGTGGCTACACCTTC. The chain employs TRBV7-9 and TRBJ1-2, with 10 positions matching TRBD1. The V gene's germline CDR1 is SEHNR and CDR2 FQNEAQ (reference sequence). The CDR3 consists of 14 residues. V lost 5 bases and J lost 7; bases outside the gene matches: 7.

This clone occurred once. The genes are TRBV11-2 and TRBJ2-1; D may be TRBD1 or TRBD2 (5 bases each). CDR1 SGHAT and CDR2 FQNNGV come from the germline V gene. The CDR3 has 12 amino acids. Trimming left V 5 bases short and J 15 bases short, with 17 bases between. The CDR3 DNA is TGTGCCAGCAGCCCCCGGTCTGGGGGTTGGTTCTTC. This encodes CASSPRSGGWFF. The full variable domain, its missing parts supplied by reference TRBV11-2 and TRBJ2-1, is EAGVAQSPRYKIIEKRQSVAFWCNPISGHATLYWYQQILGQGPKLLIQFQNNGVVDDSQLPKDRFSAERLKGVDSTLKIQPAKLEDSAVYLCASSPRSGGWFFGPGTRLTVL.

The chain couples TRBV9 to TRBJ1-1, with a tentative D call TRBD1 (6 bases). The CDR3 loop spans 14 amino acids. Looked up from germline, CDR1 is SGDLS and CDR2 is YYNGEE. Trimming stripped 4 bases from V and 4 bases from J, with 14 bases between. The CDR3 loop reads CASSPQTGGTEAFF. The CDR3 DNA follows: TGTGCCAGCAGCCCCCAGACAGGAGGCACTGAAGCTTTCTTT.

The rearrangement joins TRBV24-1 to TRBJ2-1; 9 bases align to TRBD2. This CDR3 is built from 12 residues. CDR1 is KGHDR and CDR2 is SFDVKD in the germline V gene. V lost 9 bases to trimming and J lost 8 bases; unmatched junction nucleotides: 4. The CDR3 is CATGGRADEQFF. DNA of the CDR3: TGTGCCACCGGCGGGAGGGCCGATGAGCAGTTCTTC.

This chain connects TRBV3-1 (or the pseudogene TRBV3-2) to TRBJ2-3; D may correspond to TRBD1 or TRBD2 (6 bases each). The germline gives CDR1 LGHDT, CDR2 YNNKEL (reference sequence). Deletions cut 5 bases from V and 0 bases from J, with 15 bases between. The CDR3 loop spans 16 amino acids. CDR3: CASSERLGGSTDTQYF. The CDR3 nucleotides are TGTGCCAGCAGCGAGCGATTAGGGGGGAGCACAGATACGCAGTATTTT.

This chain links TRBV12-3 or TRBV12-4 with TRBJ1-2, with a tentative D call TRBD1 (5 bases). V was shortened by 3 bases and J by 7 bases, with 12 bases between the two germline ends. This CDR3 is built from 13 residues. The CDR3 loop reads CASSFVGGAGYTF. CDR3 DNA sequence: TGTGCCAGCAGTTTCGTCGGGGGTGCTGGCTACACCTTC.

The J gene is TRBJ2-7, the V gene TRBV20-1, with 7 bases lining up with TRBD2. V was pared by 3 bases and J by 3 bases, with 5 bases of the junction left unmatched. The CDR3 sequence is 13 residues long. The germline CDR1 and CDR2 sequences are DFQATT and SNEGSKA (reference sequence). The CDR3 nucleotides read TGCAGTGCTAGTGGCCTAGCGGACTACGAGCAGTACTTC. It codes for CSASGLADYEQYF.

This clone was recorded once. The chain employs TRBV6-5 and TRBJ1-1, with D possibly being TRBD1 (6 bases). Germline V gives CDR1 MNHEY, CDR2 SVGAGI. Trimming cost V 8 bases and J 4 bases, with 14 bases left between them. This CDR3 is built from 13 residues. The CDR3 coding sequence is TGTGCCAGCCAACAGGGAAGGAGCACTGAAGCTTTCTTT. It translates to CASQQGRSTEAFF.

The chain combines TRBV20-1 with TRBJ2-3; TRBD2 agrees at 13 bases. After removal of 3 bases from V and 7 bases from J, the junction contained 4 bases not matched to a gene. Germline assignment: CDR1 DFQATT and CDR2 SNEGSKA (reference sequence). This CDR3 is 14 amino acids long. CDR3 region: CSASGTSGIHTQYF. CDR3 DNA sequence: TGCAGTGCTAGTGGGACTAGCGGGATACATACGCAGTATTTT.

This clone showed up just once. Other DNA sequences in the sample encode the same CDR3. The gene calls are TRBV7-2 and TRBJ2-2; D is undetermined. Trimming cost V 6 bases and J 3 bases, with 8 bases left between them. CDR3 length equals 13 residues. Germline V CDR1 and CDR2: SGHTA, FQGNSA. The CDR3 bases are TGTGCCAGCAGTACAGACTACACCGGGGAGCTGTTTTTT. Translating gives CASSTDYTGELFF.

The V and J genes are TRBV7-9 and TRBJ1-1; no reliable D call. This CDR3 has 12 residues. V lost 5 bases, J lost 6 bases, and 10 bases lay in between. Per the germline V gene, CDR1 is SEHNR and CDR2 is FQNEAQ (reference sequence). The CDR3 bases are TGTGCCAGCAGCCTAGTGTTGCCTGAAGCTTTCTTT. It is translated as CASSLVLPEAFF.

The rearrangement uses TRBV7-2 and TRBJ1-1, with TRBD1 matching over 7 bases. Germline V gene sequence: CDR1 SGHTA, CDR2 FQGNSA. Trimming cost V 8 bases and J 0 bases; bases outside gene matches: 9. The CDR3 runs to 15 residues. Written as DNA, the CDR3 is TGTGCCAGCGGCCCTCCCGGGACAGTGAACACTGAAGCTTTCTTT. It is translated as CASGPPGTVNTEAFF.

The genes are TRBV13 and TRBJ2-2; 8 bases line up with TRBD2. After removal of 6 bases from V and 4 bases from J, the junction contained 10 bases not matched to a gene. The CDR3 loop spans 16 amino acids. Germline V gene data show CDR1 as PRHDT and CDR2 as FYEKMQ (reference sequence). CDR3 sequence (DNA): TGTGCCAGCAGTTTTCTGAGCGGGAGCGGCACCGGGGAGCTGTTTTTT. This encodes CASSFLSGSGTGELFF.

The CDR3 DNA follows: TGCAGCGTTGAAGCCTTGGGACTAGTTTTCAATGAGCAGTTCTTC. Translation: CSVEALGLVFNEQFF. The chain has TRBV29-1 and TRBJ2-1, with 8 positions matching TRBD2. This CDR3 region has 15 residues. Per the germline V gene, CDR1 is SQVTM and CDR2 is ANQGSEA. V trimming: 1 base; J trimming: 6 bases; junction bases outside the gene matches: 8.

This chain connects TRBV5-6 to TRBJ1-3; no clear D. V lost 4 bases and J 2 bases, leaving 13 bases between the germline ends. The CDR3 spans 15 residues. Germline V gives CDR1 SGHDT, CDR2 YYEEEE. The CDR3 region has the DNA TGTGCCAGCAGCCCCAGGCGCCAGACTGGAAACACCATATATTTT. Its translation: CASSPRRQTGNTIYF.

This clone showed up just a few times. This chain links TRBV2 with TRBJ2-7; the D gene is possibly TRBD2 (7 bases). The CDR3 covers 14 residues. Germline-derived CDR1 and CDR2 are SNHLY and FYNNEI. Trimming took off 5 bases at V and 4 bases at J, with 15 bases between the two ends. The CDR3 sequence: CASSIGRGAYEQYF. CDR3 bases: TGTGCCAGCAGTATCGGACGGGGGGCATACGAGCAGTACTTC.

The genes are TRBV9 and TRBJ2-2; 7 bases map to TRBD2. After removal of 0 bases from V and 1 base from J, the junction contained 6 bases not matched to a gene. Germline V CDR1 and CDR2: SGDLS, YYNGEE. CDR3 length: 17 residues. This chain's CDR3 is CASSVEGGPRNTGELFF. CDR3 DNA sequence: TGTGCCAGCAGCGTAGAGGGAGGGCCGAGGAACACCGGGGAGCTGTTTTTT.

V gene TRBV5-6 combines with J gene TRBJ1-2; D is ambiguous. Germline V CDR1 and CDR2: SGHDT, YYEEEE. CDR3 length equals 18 residues. With 4 bases removed from V and 0 bases from J, the gap between germline ends came to 22 bases. The CDR3 sequence is CASSQIDRSVRTNYGYTF. The CDR3 DNA follows: TGTGCCAGCAGCCAAATTGACCGATCGGTCAGAACTAACTATGGCTACACCTTC.

This chain joins TRBV27 and TRBJ1-2; D not certain. Trimming removed 3 bases from V and 0 bases from J, with 17 bases in between. Germline CDR1 and CDR2: MNHEY and SMNVEV (reference sequence). The CDR3 has 17 amino acids. Here the CDR3 DNA reads TGTGCCAGCAGTTTCCGGACTCCAAGACGTACTAACTATGGCTACACCTTC. The encoded protein is CASSFRTPRRTNYGYTF.

The rearrangement uses TRBV11-3 and TRBJ2-1, with no clear D. V dropped 1 base and J dropped 9 bases, with 10 bases sitting between them. This CDR3 contains 13 residues. Per the germline V gene, CDR1 is SGHNT and CDR2 is YENEEA. DNA for the CDR3: TGTGCCAGCAGCTTAGTAGACGGCGGTGAGCAGTTCTTC. Its translation: CASSLVDGGEQFF.

The chain links TRBV11-3 to TRBJ1-1; perhaps TRBD1 as D (6 bases). The length of the CDR3 is 14 residues. The V and J ends lost 1 base and 0 bases respectively, with 6 bases between them. Germline lookup yields CDR1 SGHNT and CDR2 YENEEA. The CDR3 nucleotides read TGTGCCAGCAGCTTAGGACAGGTGAACACTGAAGCTTTCTTT. This sequence encodes CASSLGQVNTEAFF.

This clone was recorded once. The chain carries TRBV7-8 and TRBJ2-7, with 7 bases that match TRBD2. The ends lost 4 bases at V and 3 bases at J; junction bases unmatched: 6. This CDR3 contains 14 residues. CDR1 is SGHVS and CDR2 is FQNEAQ in the germline V gene. The CDR3 reads CASSWGGEGYEQYF. CDR3 bases: TGTGCCAGCAGCTGGGGAGGGGAGGGCTACGAGCAGTACTTC.

For the CDR3, the DNA is TGTGCCAGCATCAGCCGGACCGGGACAGGGGGTATATCTCAGCCCCAGCATTTT. Amino acid sequence: CASISRTGTGGISQPQHF. The rearrangement links TRBV5-5 to TRBJ1-5, with 11 bases aligning to TRBD1. The germline gives CDR1 SGHKS, CDR2 YYEKEE (reference sequence). The V and J ends lost 6 bases and 6 bases, in that order; junction bases with no gene match: 17. The CDR3 loop spans 18 amino acids.

J is TRBJ2-1 and V is TRBV27; D is ambiguous. CDR1 and CDR2 from the germline V gene are MNHEY and SMNVEV (reference sequence). The V gene lost 3 bases and the J gene lost 4 bases, with 10 bases spanning the gap. CDR3 size: 14 residues. CDR3 in amino acids: CASSFAQVYNEQFF. In DNA form, the CDR3 reads TGTGCCAGCAGTTTCGCTCAGGTTTACAATGAGCAGTTCTTC.